This is a list of T cell receptor beta chains from one sample in a study of T cell responses to AZD1222 COVID-19 vaccine. Assay used: immunoSEQ multiplex PCR; TCRdb lists only in-frame clones, some missing. The sample has approximately 150,000 clones; roughly 88% are singletons. Source: peripheral blood, taken on day 0 of AZD1222 vaccination. The origin of the receptors is an adult in good health. Each CDR3 is given with its conserved first and last residue. A D gene is named only where the DNA matches it firmly. Rows may omit the clone size; those that give it use once, few, many or a size class.

d_call j_call v_call clone_size cdr3_nt cdr3_aa
TRBD1 TRBJ1-1 TRBV19 once TGTGCCAGTAGTACCGGACAGGGTAGCACTGAAGCTTTCTTT CASSTGQGSTEAFF
NA TRBJ1-6 TRBV9 once TGTGCCAGCAGCGTCCTCGGGTATAATTCACCCCTCCACTTT CASSVLGYNSPLHF
TRBD1 TRBJ1-4 TRBV19 once TGTGCCAGTAGTGACAGGGCTGAAAAACTGTTTTTT CASSDRAEKLFF
NA TRBJ2-1 TRBV9 NA TGTGCCAGCAGCGTAGCTTGGGGGAATGAGCAGTTCTTC CASSVAWGNEQFF
NA TRBJ2-6 TRBV30 few TGTGCCTGGGCCCCTTCTGGGGCCAACGTCCTGACTTTC CAWAPSGANVLTF
NA TRBJ2-2 TRBV5-6 NA TGTGCCAGCAGCTTGACCGGAACATTCACCGGGGAGCTGTTTTTT CASSLTGTFTGELFF
TRBD1 TRBJ2-2 TRBV11-3 NA TGTGCCAGCAGCTCTCGAGCAGGGGGCTTAGGGGAGCTGTTTTTT CASSSRAGGLGELFF
NA TRBJ2-5 TRBV11-3 once TGTGCCAGCAACGTCGGGGACCTAGGGGAGACCCAGTACTTC CASNVGDLGETQYF
TRBD1 TRBJ1-2 TRBV13 NA TGTGCCAGCAGGGCGGGACAGGGGAGGGGAGGCTACACCTTC CASRAGQGRGGYTF
NA TRBJ2-1 TRBV29-1 NA TGCAGCGTTGCGTCTAGGTTTGGTCAGCGCAATGAGCAGTTCTTC CSVASRFGQRNEQFF
NA TRBJ1-1 TRBV12-5 NA TGTGCTAGTGGACAAGACGGGGGGTACGCTGAAGCTTTCTTT CASGQDGGYAEAFF
NA TRBJ1-2 TRBV4-3 NA TGCGCCAGCAGCCAAGAATCCGGGATAAATAACTATGGCTACACCTTC CASSQESGINNYGYTF
NA TRBJ2-2 TRBV12-3/TRBV12-4 few TGTGCCAGCCGGTACACCGGGGAGCTGTTTTTT CASRYTGELFF
TRBD1 TRBJ1-2 TRBV12-5 NA TGTGCTAGTGGTTTGGTACAAGGGACAGCCATTTATGGCTACACCTTC CASGLVQGTAIYGYTF
NA TRBJ1-2 TRBV15 NA TGTGCCACCAGCATCTTCCAACTTGGGGGAGATGGCTACACCTTC CATSIFQLGGDGYTF
TRBD1 TRBJ1-1 TRBV2 once TGTGCCAGCAGACCGACAGGGGGCATCACTGAAGCTTTCTTT CASRPTGGITEAFF
NA TRBJ1-5 TRBV18 NA TGTGCCAGCTCACCCTCCGATAGCAATCAGCCCCAGCATTTT CASSPSDSNQPQHF
NA TRBJ2-7 TRBV29-1 NA TGCAGCGTTGGAGCGAATCCCTACGAGCAGTACTTC CSVGANPYEQYF
NA TRBJ1-2 TRBV11-2 NA TGTGCCAGCAGCTTACAGGCTTACGGCTACACCTTC CASSLQAYGYTF
NA TRBJ1-1 TRBV7-9 NA TGTGCCAGCAGCTTGGTACCGAACACTGAAGCTTTCTTT CASSLVPNTEAFF
NA TRBJ1-1 TRBV30 once TGTGCCTGGATTTCGGGGTATGACACTGAAGCTTTCTTT CAWISGYDTEAFF
TRBD1 TRBJ1-1 TRBV6-1 once TGTGCCAGCAGTGAAGTGGGGACAGGGATTCGAGAAGCTTTCTTT CASSEVGTGIREAFF
NA TRBJ1-5 TRBV30 NA TGTGCCTGGAGTAGAGGGAGCAATCAGCCCCAGCATTTT CAWSRGSNQPQHF
TRBD1 TRBJ2-7 TRBV5-1 NA TGCGCCAGCAGCCCTGGACAGGTGTACTCCTACGAGCAGTACTTC CASSPGQVYSYEQYF
NA TRBJ2-6 TRBV6-1 NA TGTGCCAGCAGTGTTGAGGATGGCCAAACACTCTCTGGGGCCAACGTCCTGACTTTC CASSVEDGQTLSGANVLTF
TRBD2 TRBJ2-5 TRBV4-1 NA TGCGCCAGCAGCCAAGTAAATTTGGGACTAGCGGGAGGAGAGACCCAGTACTTC CASSQVNLGLAGGETQYF
NA TRBJ2-7 TRBV6-5 NA TGTGCCAGCACCCCTTCCTACGAGCAGTACTTC CASTPSYEQYF
NA TRBJ2-5 TRBV7-8 NA TGTGCCAGCAGCCGGGACCTCCAAGAGACCCAGTACTTC CASSRDLQETQYF
NA TRBJ1-6 TRBV6-5 NA TGTGCCAGCAGTTACAAGGCGGGTTCACCCCTCCACTTT CASSYKAGSPLHF
TRBD1 TRBJ1-2 TRBV28 NA TGTGCCAGCAGTTTATACGACAGGGGGCTTAACTATGGCTACACCTTC CASSLYDRGLNYGYTF
NA TRBJ1-3 TRBV7-2 few TGTGCCAGCAGCTTACATGACAGGTCAAACACCATATATTTT CASSLHDRSNTIYF
NA TRBJ1-1 TRBV30 few TGTGCCTGGAGGACCACTGAGAACACTGAAGCTTTCTTT CAWRTTENTEAFF
NA TRBJ2-5 TRBV7-6 NA TGTGCCAGCACGTCCCAGGCGGGACGCCAAGAGACCCAGTACTTC CASTSQAGRQETQYF
NA TRBJ1-1 TRBV5-1 NA TGCGCCAGCAGCTTAACGGTGGCGAACACTGAAGCTTTCTTT CASSLTVANTEAFF
TRBD2 TRBJ2-1 TRBV24-1 NA TGTGCCACCAAACCTAGCGGAGGGCCAGTCCATGAGCAGTTCTTC CATKPSGGPVHEQFF
NA TRBJ2-7 TRBV27 NA TGTGCCAGCAAGTTGAGGGGGGGCTACGAGCAGTACTTC CASKLRGGYEQYF
NA TRBJ2-3 TRBV5-1 NA TGCGCCAGCAGCGACGGGACGCCTAGCACAGATACGCAGTATTTT CASSDGTPSTDTQYF
NA TRBJ1-1 TRBV14 NA TGTGCCAGCAGCCACCGGGGGGAGACTGAAGCTTTCTTT CASSHRGETEAFF
NA TRBJ2-7 TRBV4-3 NA TGCGCCAGCAGCCAAGGAGAGGGGGTCGGGCAGTACTTC CASSQGEGVGQYF
NA TRBJ1-2 TRBV2 NA TGTGCCAGCCGGACACAATCGGGCTATGGCTACACCTTC CASRTQSGYGYTF
TRBD1 TRBJ1-3 TRBV7-2 NA TGTGCCAGCAGCTCCCAACCGACAGGGACATTCACCATATATTTT CASSSQPTGTFTIYF
NA TRBJ1-1 TRBV12-3/TRBV12-4 NA TGTGCCAGCAGTTTGGGCGACCACACTGAAGCTTTCTTT CASSLGDHTEAFF